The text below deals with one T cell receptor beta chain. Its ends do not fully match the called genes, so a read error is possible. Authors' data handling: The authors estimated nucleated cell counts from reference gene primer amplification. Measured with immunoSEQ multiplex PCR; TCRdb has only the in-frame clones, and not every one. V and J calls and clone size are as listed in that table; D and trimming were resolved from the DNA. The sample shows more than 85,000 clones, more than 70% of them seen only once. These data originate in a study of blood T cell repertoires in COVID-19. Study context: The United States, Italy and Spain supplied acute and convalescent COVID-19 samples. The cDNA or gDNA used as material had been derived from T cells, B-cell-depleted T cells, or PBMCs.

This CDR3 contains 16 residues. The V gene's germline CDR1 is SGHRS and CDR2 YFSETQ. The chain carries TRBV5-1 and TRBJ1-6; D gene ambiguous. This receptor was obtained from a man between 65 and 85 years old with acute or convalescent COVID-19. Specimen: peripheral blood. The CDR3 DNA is TGCGCCAGCAGCTTGGGCCGGGAGGACTATAGTTCACCCCTCCACTTT. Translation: CASSLGREDYSSPLHF.